One and the same sample provided the 32 T cell receptor beta chains below, sequenced in a study of T cell changes during pregnancy in multiple sclerosis. TCRdb's copy holds only in-frame clones and misses some; the assay was immunoSEQ multiplex PCR. The table lists tens of thousands of clones, 90% to 95% of them singletons, with approximately 0.43% in the top ten. The sample here was CD4+ T cells from peripheral blood mononuclear cells, taken after pregnancy. Receptors originate from a female donor with multiple sclerosis, enrolled in a pregnancy study.

This clone was observed a few times. V is TRBV28 and J is TRBJ1-5; 9 nucleotides agree with TRBD1. CDR1 is MDHEN and CDR2 is SYDVKM in the germline V gene. The CDR3 runs 15 residues. J gave up 4 bases and V 8 bases, and 9 bases lay outside the gene matches. The chain's CDR3 is CASGDDRGTNQPQHF. The DNA for the CDR3 is TGTGCCAGCGGGGATGACAGGGGGACTAATCAGCCCCAGCATTTT. Drawing the rest from reference TRBV28 and TRBJ1-5, the complete variable domain is DVKVTQSSRYLVKRTGEKVFLECVQDMDHENMFWYRQDPGLGLRLIYFSYDVKMKEKGDIPEGYSVSREKKERFSLILESASTNQTSMYLCASGDDRGTNQPQHFGDGTRLSIL.

The rearrangement links TRBV5-1 to TRBJ1-3; 7 bases match TRBD1. The trim removed 7 bases at V and 2 bases at J, leaving 15 bases unmatched. The CDR3 is made up of 17 amino acids. Looked up from germline, CDR1 is SGHRS and CDR2 is YFSETQ. CDR3 residues: CASQVGTDPTTGNTIYF. The CDR3 DNA sequence: TGCGCCAGCCAAGTGGGGACAGACCCAACAACTGGAAACACCATATATTTT.

This sequence joins TRBV5-1 and TRBJ2-5; D may be TRBD2 (6 bases). This CDR3 has 15 residues. Trimming took 5 bases from V and 2 from J, leaving 16 bases between them. The V gene's germline CDR1 is SGHRS and CDR2 YFSETQ. In DNA, the CDR3 is TGCGCCAGCAGACCGACCGTGACTAGACAAGAGACCCAGTACTTC. Its protein product is CASRPTVTRQETQYF.

This chain uses TRBV7-3 with TRBJ2-7; D possibly corresponds to TRBD1 (5 bases). From germline, CDR1 is SGHTA and CDR2 FQGTGA. Trimming took 2 bases from V and 2 from J, leaving 10 bases between them. The CDR3 sequence is 14 residues long. The CDR3 coding sequence is TGTGCCAGCAGCTTAGGAACAGGAGCCTACGAGCAGTACTTC. Protein: CASSLGTGAYEQYF.

This clone has only one observation. The chain couples TRBV27 to TRBJ1-2; TRBD1 matches at 8 bases. The CDR3 is 13 amino acids. CDR1 and CDR2 from the germline V gene are MNHEY and SMNVEV (reference sequence). Trimming at V came to 8 bases and at J to 7 bases, leaving 9 bases not matched to a gene. The chain's CDR3 is CASLSQGAGGYTF. The CDR3 DNA is TGTGCCAGCCTTTCCCAGGGGGCCGGTGGCTACACCTTC.

The CDR3 coding sequence is TGCGCCAGCAGCTTCTCCGGCGACGGAGCTAGGAACACTGAAGCTTTCTTT. Protein product: CASSFSGDGARNTEAFF. This chain uses TRBV5-1 with TRBJ1-1; D not resolved. The CDR3 is 17 amino acids. Germline V gene lookup returns CDR1 SGHRS and CDR2 YFSETQ. Trimming shortened V by 2 bases and J by 1 base, and 18 bases separated the two germline ends.

This chain joins TRBV7-8 and TRBJ2-7; 11 bases are a match to TRBD2. This CDR3 spans 15 amino acids. V trimming: 5 bases; J trimming: 3 bases; junction bases outside the gene matches: 6. The germline CDR1 and CDR2 sequences are SGHVS and FQNEAQ. In DNA form, the CDR3 reads TGTGCCAGCAGCGTGGGGACTAGCGGCCTCTACGAGCAGTACTTC. It encodes CASSVGTSGLYEQYF.

V usage is TRBV20-1 and J usage is TRBJ1-4; D gene unclear. Germline V gene sequence: CDR1 DFQATT, CDR2 SNEGSKA (reference sequence). This CDR3 contains 11 residues. Trimming took off 8 bases at V and 5 bases at J, with 9 bases between the two ends. The CDR3: CSSVSNEKLFF. The CDR3, as DNA: TGCAGTTCTGTCTCGAATGAAAAACTGTTTTTT.

This chain connects TRBV28 to TRBJ1-5; 8 nucleotides agree with TRBD1. CDR1 is MDHEN and CDR2 is SYDVKM in the germline V gene. The CDR3 extends over 14 amino acids. Trimming at V came to 4 bases and at J to 5 bases, leaving 4 bases not matched to a gene. The CDR3 region has the DNA TGTGCCAGCAGTTCAGGGGGCTCGCATCAGCCCCAGCATTTT. As protein: CASSSGGSHQPQHF.

The chain combines TRBV7-2 with TRBJ2-3, with D possibly TRBD1 on 6 matching bases. CDR3 size: 14 residues. The V end lost 5 bases, the J end lost 4 bases, and 13 bases lay between the germline ends. In germline, CDR1 is SGHTA, CDR2 FQGNSA. CDR3 sequence (DNA): TGTGCCAGCAGCCTCAACAGGGTAGCAGATACGCAGTATTTT. It is translated as CASSLNRVADTQYF.

The chain carries TRBV5-5 and TRBJ1-6; 7 bases line up with TRBD1. In germline, CDR1 is SGHKS, CDR2 YYEKEE (reference sequence). This CDR3 contains 15 residues. Trimming cost V 2 bases and J 7 bases; bases outside gene matches: 6. The CDR3 DNA follows: TGTGCCAGCAGCTTATCCGGGACAGAGAATTCACCCCTCCACTTT. Translating it yields CASSLSGTENSPLHF.

The chain employs TRBV11-2 and TRBJ1-5; D unclear. The CDR3 covers 15 residues. The germline CDR1 and CDR2 sequences are SGHAT and FQNNGV. The V and J ends lost 0 bases and 3 bases respectively, with 9 bases between them. Here the CDR3 reads CASSLDAQNNQPQHF. The DNA of the CDR3 is TGTGCCAGCAGCTTAGACGCCCAGAACAATCAGCCCCAGCATTTT.

The chain joins TRBV6-5 to TRBJ2-1, with D possibly being TRBD2 (7 bases). Looked up from germline, CDR1 is MNHEY and CDR2 is SVGAGI. This CDR3 comprises 15 residues. The V end was cut by 2 bases, the J end by 3 bases, with 11 bases between. The CDR3 protein is CASSYGGANYNEQFF. Here the CDR3 DNA reads TGTGCCAGCAGTTACGGGGGGGCGAACTACAATGAGCAGTTCTTC.

The chain combines TRBV7-2 with TRBJ1-3, with 8 bases that match TRBD1. The V gene's germline CDR1 is SGHTA and CDR2 FQGNSA. The CDR3 is made up of 16 amino acids. Unmatched junction bases numbered 8, after V lost 4 bases and J lost 3 bases. CDR3 residues: CASSYAQGASGNTIYF. The CDR3 DNA follows: TGTGCCAGCAGCTACGCGCAGGGGGCTAGTGGAAACACCATATATTTT.

The rearrangement links TRBV14 to TRBJ1-3; TRBD1 matches 7 bases. There are 14 residues in the CDR3. Looked up from germline, CDR1 is SGHDN and CDR2 is FVKESK. V lost 4 bases, J lost 9 bases, and 9 bases stayed unmatched. DNA for the CDR3: TGTGCCAGCAGCCTAGAACGACAGGGAGCCACCATATATTTT. Amino acid sequence: CASSLERQGATIYF.

The chain has TRBV29-1 and TRBJ1-6, with D possibly matching TRBD1 (6 bases). Trimming cost V 5 bases and J 7 bases, with 15 bases left between them. The CDR3 runs 14 residues. Germline lookup yields CDR1 SQVTM and CDR2 ANQGSEA. In DNA form, the CDR3 reads TGCAGCGTTTCCCATTCAGGGGACAATTCACCCCTCCACTTT. This gives the protein CSVSHSGDNSPLHF.

This clone was counted between two and nine times. The gene calls are TRBV7-2 and TRBJ2-7; no firm D call. The CDR3 is 14 residues long. Germline V CDR1 and CDR2: SGHTA, FQGNSA. The V and J ends lost 3 bases and 2 bases respectively, with 11 bases between them. For the CDR3, the DNA is TGTGCCAGCAGCTTTGCCTCCACAACCTACGAGCAGTACTTC. Protein sequence: CASSFASTTYEQYF.

The V call is TRBV6-5, the J call TRBJ1-2, with D uncertain. The CDR3 spans 13 residues. The V end was cut by 6 bases, the J end by 0 bases, with 8 bases between. Looked up from germline, CDR1 is MNHEY and CDR2 is SVGAGI. CDR3 coding DNA: TGTGCCAGCAGGATCACAGCTAACTATGGCTACACCTTC. It codes for CASRITANYGYTF.

This clone appeared a single time. A junction end diverges from the germline sequence, so it may reflect a read error. The J gene is TRBJ1-6, the V gene TRBV7-2; the match to TRBD1 covers 7 bases. This CDR3 contains 16 residues. Per germline, CDR1 SGHTA and CDR2 FQGNSA. Here the CDR3 DNA reads TGTGCCAGCAGCTTAGCCGGACAGGCTAATAATTCACCCCTCTACTTT. Its protein product is CASSLAGQANNSPLYF.

The chain recombines TRBV4-2 with TRBJ1-1; D unclear. Deletions cut 0 bases from V and 4 bases from J, with 9 bases between. CDR1 and CDR2 from the germline V gene are LGHNA and YNFKEQ. This CDR3 is 14 amino acids long. The CDR3: CASSQDPGLTEAFF. The CDR3 bases are TGTGCCAGCAGCCAAGATCCCGGACTCACTGAAGCTTTCTTT.

CDR3 region: CGEGQLVSGANVLTF. DNA of the CDR3: TGTGGAGAGGGACAGCTCGTATCTGGGGCCAACGTCCTGACTTTC. The chain couples TRBV2 to TRBJ2-6; 7 positions agree with TRBD1. Germline-derived CDR1 and CDR2 are SNHLY and FYNNEI. This CDR3 is built from 15 residues.

On this clone itself: Other DNA sequences in the sample encode the same CDR3. The V call is TRBV6-5, the J call TRBJ2-7; D may be TRBD2 (6 bases). Germline CDR1 MNHEY, CDR2 SVGAGI. CDR3 length equals 16 residues. The V end was cut by 0 bases, the J end by 0 bases, with 12 bases between. CDR3 DNA sequence: TGTGCCAGCAGTTACTCGTCTGGGGGGAGCTCCTACGAGCAGTACTTC. It specifies CASSYSSGGSSYEQYF.

The rearrangement joins TRBV29-1 to TRBJ1-1; D gene unclear. Per germline, CDR1 SQVTM and CDR2 ANQGSEA. The germline V and J ends were trimmed by 1 base and 0 bases, with 6 bases remaining between them. This CDR3 spans 13 amino acids. Here the CDR3 reads CSVEGRVNTEAFF. DNA for the CDR3: TGCAGCGTTGAAGGGAGGGTGAACACTGAAGCTTTCTTT. Full variable domain (outside the CDR3, taken from reference TRBV29-1 and TRBJ1-1): SAVISQKPSRDICQRGTSLTIQCQVDSQVTMMFWYRQQPGQSLTLIATANQGSEATYESGFVIDKFPISRPNLTFSTLTVSNMSPEDSSIYLCSVEGRVNTEAFFGQGTRLTVV.

This clone was recorded once. V usage is TRBV19 and J usage is TRBJ1-1; 9 bases map to TRBD1. CDR1 LNHDA and CDR2 SQIVND come from the germline V gene (reference sequence). The CDR3 loop spans 16 amino acids. Germline trimming cut 5 bases from V and 4 bases from J; bases unmatched to any gene: 11. The CDR3 spells CASSARQGVRLTEAFF. The CDR3 DNA is TGTGCCAGTAGTGCCAGACAGGGGGTGCGGCTCACTGAAGCTTTCTTT.

J is TRBJ1-5 and V is TRBV6-5, with 8 positions matching TRBD1. Germline V lookup: CDR1 MNHEY, CDR2 SVGAGI. CDR3 length: 14 amino acids. V gave up 4 bases and J gave up 10 bases; unmatched junction bases: 9. CDR3 nucleotide sequence: TGTGCCAGCAGTTCAACAGGGGGTCCTTTTCCCCAGCATTTT. As protein: CASSSTGGPFPQHF.

This clone was observed once. The genes are TRBV15 and TRBJ1-3; 8 nucleotides agree with TRBD1. The CDR3 covers 14 residues. Germline V gene sequence: CDR1 LNHNV, CDR2 YYDKDF (reference sequence). V lost 5 bases, J lost 4 bases, and 4 bases stayed unmatched. CDR3 sequence reads: CATSGRDRGNTIYF. CDR3 sequence (DNA): TGTGCCACCAGCGGCCGGGACAGGGGAAACACCATATATTTT.

This CDR3 reads CAGGRGSPLHF. CDR3 nucleotides: TGTGCCGGGGGACGTGGGTCACCCCTCCACTTT. The rearrangement joins TRBV12-2 to TRBJ1-6. TRBV12-2 is described as a pseudogene. The CDR3 sequence is 11 residues long.

The V call is TRBV19, the J call TRBJ1-1; TRBD1 matches at 7 bases. V lost 3 bases and J lost 8; bases outside the gene matches: 6. The CDR3 has 13 amino acids. Germline assignment: CDR1 LNHDA and CDR2 SQIVND (reference sequence). DNA of the CDR3: TGTGCCAGTAGTATTCCCCCAGGGGGGGAAGCTTTCTTT. It specifies CASSIPPGGEAFF.

This clone was counted a single time. CDR3 in amino acids: CASSLGENTEAFF. The CDR3 nucleotides are TGTGCCAGCAGCTTAGGAGAGAACACTGAAGCTTTCTTT. The rearrangement links TRBV7-9 to TRBJ1-1; D uncertain. Trimming pared 1 base from V and 1 base from J, leaving 4 bases between. Germline lookup yields CDR1 SEHNR and CDR2 FQNEAQ (reference sequence). The CDR3 is 13 residues long.

CDR3 bases: TGTGCCAGCAGCCCGTTAGCGGGAGCTCCTTACGAGCAGTACTTC. Translated, it gives CASSPLAGAPYEQYF. This sequence joins TRBV13 and TRBJ2-7; 9 nucleotides agree with TRBD2. The V and J ends lost 5 bases and 4 bases, in that order; junction bases with no gene match: 9. This CDR3 contains 15 residues. The germline V gene has CDR1 PRHDT and CDR2 FYEKMQ (reference sequence).

The gene calls are TRBV29-1 and TRBJ2-1; TRBD2 matches 8 bases. V trimming: 3 bases; J trimming: 8 bases; junction bases outside the gene matches: 12. Germline values: CDR1 SQVTM, CDR2 ANQGSEA. CDR3 size: 15 residues. CDR3 nucleotides: TGCAGCGTTGACCACCGCAGCGGGACTAGGGATGAGCAGTTCTTC. Amino acid sequence: CSVDHRSGTRDEQFF.

This clone was counted a single time. V usage is TRBV5-8 and J usage is TRBJ2-5, with a possible D match to TRBD1 (6 bases). TRBJ2-7 explains the end of the DNA better; the J call may be wrong. This CDR3 contains 17 residues. Germline CDR1 is SGHTS and CDR2 is YDEGEE. CDR3 protein: CASSPRGVGDNSYEQYF. In nucleotides, the CDR3 is TGTGCCAGCAGCCCCCGAGGGGTAGGGGACAACTCCTACGAGCAGTACTTC.